These T cell receptor beta chains were read from a single sample in a study of T cells in Graves' hyperthyroidism and ophthalmopathy. MiXCR, applied by TCRdb to the multiplex PCR reads, yields one record per CDR3 protein. The profile shows a few hundred thousand distinct CDR3 sequences, about 45% of them singletons. The sample was peripheral blood or thyroid tissue (not recorded which). These receptor sequences come from an adult woman with Graves' disease, either hyperthyroidism or ophthalmopathy (not recorded which). Each CDR3 is given with its conserved first and last residue. Each record gives: V gene, D gene, clone size, J gene, CDR3 DNA, CDR3 protein. D genes are given only for firm matches. Some rows mark clone size as missing; the rest say once, few, many or name a class of expanded clone.

v_gene: TRBV20-1
d_gene: NA
abundance: many
j_gene: TRBJ2-7
CDR3nt: TGCAGTGCTACCGGGACTGCCTACGAGCAGTACTTC
CDR3aa: CSATGTAYEQYF

v_gene: TRBV6-5
d_gene: NA
abundance: NA
j_gene: TRBJ1-1
CDR3nt: TGTGCCAGCAGCAACACGGCAAACACTGAAGCTTTCTTT
CDR3aa: CASSNTANTEAFF

v_gene: TRBV12-3/TRBV12-4
d_gene: NA
abundance: NA
j_gene: TRBJ2-7
CDR3nt: TGTGCCAGCAGTTCTCACGGGACTCGCTCCTACGAGCAGTACTTC
CDR3aa: CASSSHGTRSYEQYF

v_gene: TRBV24-1
d_gene: TRBD1
abundance: NA
j_gene: TRBJ2-5
CDR3nt: TGTGCCACCAGTGAATGGACAGGCCCCGGAGAGACCCAGTACTTC
CDR3aa: CATSEWTGPGETQYF

v_gene: TRBV7-2
d_gene: NA
abundance: many
j_gene: TRBJ1-5
CDR3nt: TGTGCCAGCAGCGTACAGCCTAGCAATCAGCCCCAGCATTTT
CDR3aa: CASSVQPSNQPQHF

v_gene: TRBV7-9
d_gene: TRBD2
abundance: many
j_gene: TRBJ2-7
CDR3nt: TGTGCCAGCAGCTTAGCGGAGGGACTAGCGGGGGCCGGCTACGAGCAGTACTTC
CDR3aa: CASSLAEGLAGAGYEQYF

v_gene: TRBV2
d_gene: NA
abundance: once
j_gene: TRBJ2-5
CDR3nt: TGTGCCAGCAGTGAGAATTTAAGTCCACAAGAGACCCAGTACTTC
CDR3aa: CASSENLSPQETQYF

v_gene: TRBV9
d_gene: NA
abundance: NA
j_gene: TRBJ1-3
CDR3nt: TGTGCCAGCAGCTTTTTAGCGGGAGGGCGCAACACCATATATTTT
CDR3aa: CASSFLAGGRNTIYF

v_gene: TRBV10-1
d_gene: NA
abundance: many
j_gene: TRBJ1-2
CDR3nt: TGCGCCAGCAGTGAGGGCAGGGACTATGGCTACACCTTC
CDR3aa: CASSEGRDYGYTF

v_gene: TRBV20-1
d_gene: TRBD1
abundance: many
j_gene: TRBJ2-5
CDR3nt: TGCAGTGCTTTAAAGGGCGGGACAGGCCACCCGGAGACCCAGTACTTC
CDR3aa: CSALKGGTGHPETQYF

v_gene: TRBV20-1
d_gene: NA
abundance: NA
j_gene: TRBJ1-1
CDR3nt: TGCAGTGCTCAAACAGGTTTGTTTGAAGCTTTCTTT
CDR3aa: CSAQTGLFEAFF

v_gene: TRBV4-2
d_gene: NA
abundance: few
j_gene: TRBJ2-7
CDR3nt: TGTGCCAGCAGCCAAGACAGCGAGCAGTACTTC
CDR3aa: CASSQDSEQYF

v_gene: TRBV10-3
d_gene: TRBD1
abundance: NA
j_gene: TRBJ1-2
CDR3nt: TGTGCCATCAGTGAGGCTACACAGGGGGCTAACTATGGCTACACCTTC
CDR3aa: CAISEATQGANYGYTF

v_gene: TRBV7-9
d_gene: NA
abundance: many
j_gene: TRBJ2-5
CDR3nt: TGTGCCAGCAGCTTAGACTACGCCGCGGAGACCCAGTACTTC
CDR3aa: CASSLDYAAETQYF

v_gene: TRBV14
d_gene: NA
abundance: many
j_gene: TRBJ1-1
CDR3nt: TGTGCCAGCAGCCACGGGCCAAGGGCTGAAGCTTTCTTT
CDR3aa: CASSHGPRAEAFF

v_gene: TRBV5-6
d_gene: TRBD2
abundance: NA
j_gene: TRBJ2-2
CDR3nt: TGTGCCAGCAGCTTGTTTAGCGGGCATAACACCGGGGAGCTGTTTTTT
CDR3aa: CASSLFSGHNTGELFF

v_gene: TRBV19
d_gene: NA
abundance: few
j_gene: TRBJ1-2
CDR3nt: TGTGCCAGCAGCCTAGGACCAGAAGGATCTGGCTACACCTTC
CDR3aa: CASSLGPEGSGYTF

v_gene: TRBV29-1
d_gene: NA
abundance: few
j_gene: TRBJ2-2
CDR3nt: TGCAGCGTTGTGGCCTTAGGGGACACCGGGGAGCTGTTTTTT
CDR3aa: CSVVALGDTGELFF

v_gene: TRBV5-1
d_gene: TRBD1
abundance: NA
j_gene: TRBJ1-1
CDR3nt: TGCGCCAGCGGGACAGGGCATGGGGTGAACACTGAAGCTTTCTTT
CDR3aa: CASGTGHGVNTEAFF

v_gene: TRBV29-1
d_gene: NA
abundance: few
j_gene: TRBJ1-2
CDR3nt: TGCAGCGTTGCAGACAGCGCCACTAACTATGGCTACACCTTC
CDR3aa: CSVADSATNYGYTF

v_gene: TRBV10-3
d_gene: NA
abundance: once
j_gene: TRBJ2-2
CDR3nt: TGTGCCATCAGTTGGGGTACCGGGGAGCTGTTTTTT
CDR3aa: CAISWGTGELFF

v_gene: TRBV10-3
d_gene: NA
abundance: once
j_gene: TRBJ1-1
CDR3nt: TGTGCCATCAGCCCCGGGACGGGGATGAACACTGAAGCTTTCTTT
CDR3aa: CAISPGTGMNTEAFF

v_gene: TRBV20-1
d_gene: NA
abundance: few
j_gene: TRBJ1-2
CDR3nt: TGCAGTGCTAGAGACGAGGGCCGGTATGGCTACACCTTC
CDR3aa: CSARDEGRYGYTF

v_gene: TRBV7-9
d_gene: NA
abundance: NA
j_gene: TRBJ2-7
CDR3nt: TGTGCCAGCAGCTTGGCCCTGAGGGAGGCCTACGAGCAGTACTTC
CDR3aa: CASSLALREAYEQYF

v_gene: TRBV7-3
d_gene: NA
abundance: NA
j_gene: TRBJ1-4
CDR3nt: TGCGCCAGCAGCCAATTGAGTTTGGAAAAACTGTTTTTT
CDR3aa: CASSQLSLEKLFF

v_gene: TRBV20-1
d_gene: NA
abundance: many
j_gene: TRBJ1-2
CDR3nt: TGCAGTGCTAGGCGGGATCCCGAGAGTGGCTACACCTTC
CDR3aa: CSARRDPESGYTF

v_gene: TRBV29-1
d_gene: NA
abundance: few
j_gene: TRBJ2-2
CDR3nt: TGCAGCGTTGTCATCGGGACCGGGGAGCTGTTTTTT
CDR3aa: CSVVIGTGELFF

v_gene: TRBV19
d_gene: NA
abundance: NA
j_gene: TRBJ1-5
CDR3nt: TGTGCCAGCCTCGGTGGGGCGTCGGATAGCAATCAGCCCCAGCATTTT
CDR3aa: CASLGGASDSNQPQHF

v_gene: TRBV7-7
d_gene: TRBD1
abundance: NA
j_gene: TRBJ1-4
CDR3nt: TGTGCTAGCAGCTTAGCCGACAGGGGTACTAATGAAAAACTGTTTTTT
CDR3aa: CASSLADRGTNEKLFF

v_gene: TRBV20-1
d_gene: NA
abundance: NA
j_gene: TRBJ1-2
CDR3nt: TGCAGTGCTATCTCGGACTCCGACTATGGCTACACCTTC
CDR3aa: CSAISDSDYGYTF

v_gene: TRBV12-3/TRBV12-4
d_gene: TRBD1
abundance: NA
j_gene: TRBJ1-2
CDR3nt: TGTGCCAGCAGTTACTTGGACAGGGACCACTATGGCTACACCTTC
CDR3aa: CASSYLDRDHYGYTF

v_gene: TRBV2
d_gene: NA
abundance: NA
j_gene: TRBJ2-7
CDR3nt: TGTGCCAGCAGTGAACGAGGTAGCGAGCAGTACTTC
CDR3aa: CASSERGSEQYF

v_gene: TRBV20-1
d_gene: NA
abundance: many
j_gene: TRBJ2-7
CDR3nt: TGCAGTGCTAGAGATTGGCGGGCGGAGGTACTCGAGCAGTACTTC
CDR3aa: CSARDWRAEVLEQYF

v_gene: TRBV15
d_gene: NA
abundance: NA
j_gene: TRBJ2-5
CDR3nt: TGTGCCACCAGCACCGGGGTCAGGGAGGAGACCCAGTACTTC
CDR3aa: CATSTGVREETQYF

v_gene: TRBV5-1
d_gene: NA
abundance: many
j_gene: TRBJ2-7
CDR3nt: TGCGCCAGCAGCTTGTGGTACGGGAGAAGGCCGGTAGAGCAGTACTTC
CDR3aa: CASSLWYGRRPVEQYF

v_gene: TRBV7-2
d_gene: TRBD1
abundance: NA
j_gene: TRBJ2-5
CDR3nt: TGTGCCAGCAGCTTACCACAGGGGCCGCAAGAGACCCAGTACTTC
CDR3aa: CASSLPQGPQETQYF

v_gene: TRBV11-2
d_gene: TRBD1
abundance: many
j_gene: TRBJ2-5
CDR3nt: TGTGCCAGCAGCCGGGACAGGTCAATCGAGACCCAGTACTTC
CDR3aa: CASSRDRSIETQYF

v_gene: TRBV5-6
d_gene: NA
abundance: many
j_gene: TRBJ1-2
CDR3nt: TGTGCCAGCAGCTTGGAACAGGCGGCCTATGGCTACACCTTC
CDR3aa: CASSLEQAAYGYTF

v_gene: TRBV19
d_gene: TRBD1
abundance: NA
j_gene: TRBJ1-6
CDR3nt: TGTGCCAGTAGGGACGACAGGGGGTTCAATTCACCCCTCCACTTT
CDR3aa: CASRDDRGFNSPLHF

v_gene: TRBV10-3
d_gene: TRBD1
abundance: once
j_gene: TRBJ1-6
CDR3nt: TGTGCCGTCAGTGAAGTCTCGAGGGACAGATCCTTCCACTTT
CDR3aa: CAVSEVSRDRSFHF

v_gene: TRBV29-1
d_gene: NA
abundance: NA
j_gene: TRBJ2-5
CDR3nt: TGCAGCGTTAAGGCAGTCCATCTGCAGGAGACCCAGTACTTC
CDR3aa: CSVKAVHLQETQYF

v_gene: TRBV29-1
d_gene: NA
abundance: NA
j_gene: TRBJ2-7
CDR3nt: TGCAGCTTACCGAAGGGGCCTCCATTCTCCTACGAGCAGTACTTC
CDR3aa: CSLPKGPPFSYEQYF

v_gene: TRBV10-3
d_gene: TRBD1
abundance: NA
j_gene: TRBJ2-5
CDR3nt: TGTGCCACCGGTCTTGTCGGCGGGACAGGGGTGGAGACCCAGTACTTC
CDR3aa: CATGLVGGTGVETQYF

v_gene: TRBV5-4
d_gene: TRBD2
abundance: few
j_gene: TRBJ2-2
CDR3nt: TGTGCCAGCACCCCAGGCGGGAGCGGTAGCACCGGGGAGCTGTTTTTT
CDR3aa: CASTPGGSGSTGELFF

v_gene: TRBV20-1
d_gene: NA
abundance: many
j_gene: TRBJ1-5
CDR3nt: TGCAGTGCTAGAGAGAACATCAATCAGCCCCAGCATTTT
CDR3aa: CSARENINQPQHF

v_gene: TRBV7-7
d_gene: NA
abundance: many
j_gene: TRBJ2-5
CDR3nt: TGTGCTAGCAGCTTAGGAAGGAGCTTCCAAGAGACCCAGTACTTC
CDR3aa: CASSLGRSFQETQYF

v_gene: TRBV19
d_gene: NA
abundance: NA
j_gene: TRBJ1-2
CDR3nt: TGTGCCAGTAGCCGTGGGGCGACGTATGGCTACACCTTC
CDR3aa: CASSRGATYGYTF

v_gene: TRBV15
d_gene: TRBD1
abundance: few
j_gene: TRBJ1-3
CDR3nt: TGTGCCACCAGCAGAACGACAGGGGGCCGGGGCTCTGGAAACACCATATATTTT
CDR3aa: CATSRTTGGRGSGNTIYF

v_gene: TRBV5-1
d_gene: NA
abundance: NA
j_gene: TRBJ1-3
CDR3nt: TGCGCCAGCAGCTGGGGAGACACCATATATTTT
CDR3aa: CASSWGDTIYF

v_gene: TRBV2
d_gene: TRBD1
abundance: many
j_gene: TRBJ2-7
CDR3nt: TGTGCCAGCAGTGAAGGCAGGGGGCACTACGAGCAGTACTTC
CDR3aa: CASSEGRGHYEQYF

v_gene: TRBV10-3
d_gene: NA
abundance: NA
j_gene: TRBJ1-1
CDR3nt: TGTGCCAGCAGCGACCGGATGGACACTGAAGCTTTCTTT
CDR3aa: CASSDRMDTEAFF